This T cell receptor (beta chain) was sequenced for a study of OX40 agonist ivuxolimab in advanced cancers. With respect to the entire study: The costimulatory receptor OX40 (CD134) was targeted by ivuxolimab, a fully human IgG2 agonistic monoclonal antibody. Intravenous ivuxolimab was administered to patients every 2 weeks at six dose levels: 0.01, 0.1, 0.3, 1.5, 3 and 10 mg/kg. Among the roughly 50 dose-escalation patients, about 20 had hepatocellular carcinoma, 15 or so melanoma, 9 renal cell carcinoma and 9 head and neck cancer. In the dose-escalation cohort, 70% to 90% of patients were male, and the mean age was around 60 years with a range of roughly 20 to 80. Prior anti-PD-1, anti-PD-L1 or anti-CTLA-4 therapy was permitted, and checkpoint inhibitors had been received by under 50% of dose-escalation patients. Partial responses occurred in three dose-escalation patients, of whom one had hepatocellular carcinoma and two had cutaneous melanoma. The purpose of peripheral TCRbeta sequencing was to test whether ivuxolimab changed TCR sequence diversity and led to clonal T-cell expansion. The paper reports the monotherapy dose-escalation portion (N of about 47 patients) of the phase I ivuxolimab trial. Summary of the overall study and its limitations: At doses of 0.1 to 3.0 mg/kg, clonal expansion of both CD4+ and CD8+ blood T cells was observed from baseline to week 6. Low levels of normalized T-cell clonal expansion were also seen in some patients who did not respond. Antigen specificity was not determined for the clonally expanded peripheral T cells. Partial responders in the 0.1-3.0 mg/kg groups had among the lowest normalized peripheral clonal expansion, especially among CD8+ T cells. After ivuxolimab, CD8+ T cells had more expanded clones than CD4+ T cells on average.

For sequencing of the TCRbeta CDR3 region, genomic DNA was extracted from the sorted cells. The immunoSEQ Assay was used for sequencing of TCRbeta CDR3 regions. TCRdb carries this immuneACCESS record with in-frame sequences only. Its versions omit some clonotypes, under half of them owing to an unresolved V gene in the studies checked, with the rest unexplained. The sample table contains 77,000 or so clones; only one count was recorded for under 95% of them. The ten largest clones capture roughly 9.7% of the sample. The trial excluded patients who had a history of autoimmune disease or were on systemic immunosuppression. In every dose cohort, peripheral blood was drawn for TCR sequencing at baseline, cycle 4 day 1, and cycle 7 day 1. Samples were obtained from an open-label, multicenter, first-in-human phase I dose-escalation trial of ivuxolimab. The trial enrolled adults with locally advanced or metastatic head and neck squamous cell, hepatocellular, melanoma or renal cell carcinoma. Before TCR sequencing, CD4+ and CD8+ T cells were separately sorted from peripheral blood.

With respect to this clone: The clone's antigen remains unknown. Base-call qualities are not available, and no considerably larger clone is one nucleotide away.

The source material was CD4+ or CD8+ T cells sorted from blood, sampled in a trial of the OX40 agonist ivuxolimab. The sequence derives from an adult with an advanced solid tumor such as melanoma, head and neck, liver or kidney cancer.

The bases are TGTGCCAGTAGTATCGGCACAGCTAGCACAGATACGCAGTATTTT. Protein translation: CASSIGTASTDTQYF. The V gene is TRBV19 and the J gene is TRBJ2-3, with no D gene named confidently. The CDR3 starts with the cysteine, ends with the phenylalanine, and has 15 residues. Just CDR3 DNA is preserved here, 45 bases in frame from base 1. From a lookup of the germline V gene (reference sequence), CDR1 and CDR2 are LNHDA and SQIVND. Deletion took 3 bases off V and 0 bases off J, with a span of 10 bases between the germline ends.